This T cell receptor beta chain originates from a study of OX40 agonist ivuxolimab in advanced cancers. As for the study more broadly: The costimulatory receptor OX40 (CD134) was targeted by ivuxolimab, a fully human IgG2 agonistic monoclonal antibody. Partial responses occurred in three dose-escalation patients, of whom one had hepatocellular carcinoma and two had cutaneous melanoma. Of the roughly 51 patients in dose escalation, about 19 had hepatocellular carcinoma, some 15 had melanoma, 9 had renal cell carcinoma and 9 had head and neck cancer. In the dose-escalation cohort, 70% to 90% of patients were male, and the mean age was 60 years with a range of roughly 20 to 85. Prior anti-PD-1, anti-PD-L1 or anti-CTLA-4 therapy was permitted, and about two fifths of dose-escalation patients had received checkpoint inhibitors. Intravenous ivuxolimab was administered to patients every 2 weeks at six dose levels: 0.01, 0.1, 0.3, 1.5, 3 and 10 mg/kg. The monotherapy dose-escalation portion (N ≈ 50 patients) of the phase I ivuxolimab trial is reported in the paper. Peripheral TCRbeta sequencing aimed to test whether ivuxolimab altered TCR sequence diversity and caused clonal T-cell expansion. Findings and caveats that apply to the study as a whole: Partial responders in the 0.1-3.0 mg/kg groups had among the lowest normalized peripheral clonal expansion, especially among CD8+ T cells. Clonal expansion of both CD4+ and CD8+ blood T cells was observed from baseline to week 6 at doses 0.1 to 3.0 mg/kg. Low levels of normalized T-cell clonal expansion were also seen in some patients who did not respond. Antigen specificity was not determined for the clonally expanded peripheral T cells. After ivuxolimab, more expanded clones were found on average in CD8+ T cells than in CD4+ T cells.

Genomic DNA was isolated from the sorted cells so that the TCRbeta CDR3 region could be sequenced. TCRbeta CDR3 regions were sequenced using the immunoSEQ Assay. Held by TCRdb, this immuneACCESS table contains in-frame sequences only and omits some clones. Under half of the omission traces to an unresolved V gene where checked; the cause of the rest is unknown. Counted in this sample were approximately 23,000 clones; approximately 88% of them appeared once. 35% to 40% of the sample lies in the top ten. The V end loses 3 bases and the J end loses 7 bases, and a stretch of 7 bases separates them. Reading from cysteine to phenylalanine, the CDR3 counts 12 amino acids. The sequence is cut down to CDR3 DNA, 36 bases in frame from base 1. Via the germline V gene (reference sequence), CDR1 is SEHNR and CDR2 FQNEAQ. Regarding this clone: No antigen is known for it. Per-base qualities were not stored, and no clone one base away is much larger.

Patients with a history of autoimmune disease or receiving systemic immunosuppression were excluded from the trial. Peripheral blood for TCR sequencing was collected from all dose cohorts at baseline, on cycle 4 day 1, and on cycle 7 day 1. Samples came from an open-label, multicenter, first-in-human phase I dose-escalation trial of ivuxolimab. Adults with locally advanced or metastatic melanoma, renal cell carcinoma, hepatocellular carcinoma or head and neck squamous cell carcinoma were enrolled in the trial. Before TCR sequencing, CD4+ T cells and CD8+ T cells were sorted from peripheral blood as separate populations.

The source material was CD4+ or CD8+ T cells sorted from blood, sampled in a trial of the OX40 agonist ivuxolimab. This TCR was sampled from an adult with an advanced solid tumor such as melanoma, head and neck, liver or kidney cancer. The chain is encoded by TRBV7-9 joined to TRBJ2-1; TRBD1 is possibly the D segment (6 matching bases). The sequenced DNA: TGTGCCAGCAGCTTCCAGGGGAATGAGCAGTTCTTC. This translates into CASSFQGNEQFF.